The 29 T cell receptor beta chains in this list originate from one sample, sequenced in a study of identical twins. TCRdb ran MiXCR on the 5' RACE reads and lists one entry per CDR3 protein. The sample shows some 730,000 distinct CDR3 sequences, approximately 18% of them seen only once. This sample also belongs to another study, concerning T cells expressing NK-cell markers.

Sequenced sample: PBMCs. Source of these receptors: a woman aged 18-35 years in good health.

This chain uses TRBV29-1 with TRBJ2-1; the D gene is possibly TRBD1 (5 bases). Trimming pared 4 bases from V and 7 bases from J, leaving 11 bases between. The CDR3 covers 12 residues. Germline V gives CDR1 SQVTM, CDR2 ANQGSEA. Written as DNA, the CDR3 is TGCAGCGTTGTCCAGGGTGGGAATGAGCAGTTCTTC. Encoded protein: CSVVQGGNEQFF.

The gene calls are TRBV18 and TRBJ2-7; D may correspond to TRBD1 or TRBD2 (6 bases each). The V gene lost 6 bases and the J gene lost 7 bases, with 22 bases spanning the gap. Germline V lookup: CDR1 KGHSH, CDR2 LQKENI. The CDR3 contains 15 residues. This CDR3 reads CASSQQGGGKSEQYF. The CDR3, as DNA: TGTGCCAGCTCGCAACAGGGAGGAGGGAAAAGTGAGCAGTACTTC.

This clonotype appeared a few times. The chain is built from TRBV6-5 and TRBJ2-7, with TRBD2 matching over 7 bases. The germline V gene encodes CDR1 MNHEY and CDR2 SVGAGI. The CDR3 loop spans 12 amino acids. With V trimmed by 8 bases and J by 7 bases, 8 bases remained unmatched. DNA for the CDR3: TGTGCCAGCGGGCTGTGGGGGGGTGAGCAGTACTTC. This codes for CASGLWGGEQYF.

The CDR3 sequence is CASGLVTARLQETQYF. As DNA, the CDR3 is TGTGCTAGTGGTTTGGTCACTGCCAGACTGCAAGAGACCCAGTACTTC. This chain connects TRBV12-5 to TRBJ2-5, with D unresolved. In germline, CDR1 is LGHNT, CDR2 FRNRAP. This CDR3 is 16 amino acids long. Trimming removed 0 bases at V and 2 bases at J, with 13 bases between.

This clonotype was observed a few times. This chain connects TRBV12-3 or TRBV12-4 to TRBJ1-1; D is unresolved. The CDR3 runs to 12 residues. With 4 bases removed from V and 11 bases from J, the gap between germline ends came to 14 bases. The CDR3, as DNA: TGTGCCAGCAGTTACACCACTGCGGGGGCTTTCTTT. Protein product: CASSYTTAGAFF.

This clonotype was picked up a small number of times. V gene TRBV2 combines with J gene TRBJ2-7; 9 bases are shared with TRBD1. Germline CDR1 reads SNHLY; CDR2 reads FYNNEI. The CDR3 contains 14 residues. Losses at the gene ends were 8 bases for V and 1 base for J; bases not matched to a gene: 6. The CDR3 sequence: CASGGTGTSYEQYF. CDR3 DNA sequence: TGTGCCAGCGGTGGGACAGGGACGTCCTACGAGCAGTACTTC.

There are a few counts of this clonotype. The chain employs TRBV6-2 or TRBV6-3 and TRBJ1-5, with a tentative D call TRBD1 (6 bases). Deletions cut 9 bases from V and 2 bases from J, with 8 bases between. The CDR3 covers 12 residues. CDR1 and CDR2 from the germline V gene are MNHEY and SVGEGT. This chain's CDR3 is CASQGRNQPQHF. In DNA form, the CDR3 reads TGTGCCAGTCAGGGGCGCAATCAGCCCCAGCATTTT.

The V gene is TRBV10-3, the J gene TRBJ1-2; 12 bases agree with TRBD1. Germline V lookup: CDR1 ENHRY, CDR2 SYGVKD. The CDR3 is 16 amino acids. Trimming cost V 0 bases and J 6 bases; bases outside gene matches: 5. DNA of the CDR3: TGTGCCATCAGTGAGTCAGGGACAGGGGGCGTGGATGGCTACACCTTC. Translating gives CAISESGTGGVDGYTF.

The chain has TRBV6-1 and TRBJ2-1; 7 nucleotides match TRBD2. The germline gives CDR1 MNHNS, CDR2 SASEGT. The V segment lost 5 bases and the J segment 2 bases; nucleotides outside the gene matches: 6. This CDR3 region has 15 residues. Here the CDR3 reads CASSSGDYTYNEQFF. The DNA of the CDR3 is TGTGCCAGCAGTAGCGGGGATTATACCTACAATGAGCAGTTCTTC.

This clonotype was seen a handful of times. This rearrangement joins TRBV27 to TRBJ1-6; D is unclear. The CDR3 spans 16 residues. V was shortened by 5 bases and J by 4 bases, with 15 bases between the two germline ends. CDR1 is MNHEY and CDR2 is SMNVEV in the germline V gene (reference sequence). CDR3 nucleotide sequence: TGTGCCAGCAGTCCCCAGGCCGGGTCTTATAATTCACCCCTCCACTTT. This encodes CASSPQAGSYNSPLHF.

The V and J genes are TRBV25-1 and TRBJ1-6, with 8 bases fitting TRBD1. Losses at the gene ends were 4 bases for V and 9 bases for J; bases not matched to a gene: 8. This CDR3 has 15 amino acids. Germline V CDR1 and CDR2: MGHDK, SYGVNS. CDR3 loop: CASSGTGGWSSPLHF. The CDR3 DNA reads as TGTGCCAGCAGTGGAACAGGGGGATGGAGTTCACCCCTCCACTTT. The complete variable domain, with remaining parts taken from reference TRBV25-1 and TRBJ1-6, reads EADIYQTPRYLVIGTGKKITLECSQTMGHDKMYWYQQDPGMELHLIHYSYGVNSTEKGDLSSESTVSRIRTEHFPLTLESARPSHTSQYLCASSGTGGWSSPLHFGNGTRLTVT.

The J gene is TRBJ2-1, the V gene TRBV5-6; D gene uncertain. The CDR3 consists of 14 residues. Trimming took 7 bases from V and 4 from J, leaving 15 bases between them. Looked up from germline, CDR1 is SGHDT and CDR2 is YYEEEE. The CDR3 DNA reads TGTGCCAGCTGGATGGCCACCAAATACAATGAGCAGTTCTTC. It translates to CASWMATKYNEQFF.

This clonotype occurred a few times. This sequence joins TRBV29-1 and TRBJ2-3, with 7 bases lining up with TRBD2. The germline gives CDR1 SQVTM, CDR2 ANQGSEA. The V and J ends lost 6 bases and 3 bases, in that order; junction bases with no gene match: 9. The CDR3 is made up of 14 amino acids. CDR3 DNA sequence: TGCAGCGTGCCCCCTCTGGGAGGGACAGATACGCAGTATTTT. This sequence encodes CSVPPLGGTDTQYF.

The CDR3: CASSLFGTGDQPQHF. Here the CDR3 DNA reads TGTGCCAGCAGTTTATTCGGGACAGGGGATCAGCCCCAGCATTTT. This chain connects TRBV12-3 or TRBV12-4 to TRBJ1-5; the match to TRBD1 covers 10 bases. V was clipped by 2 bases and J by 5 bases; unmatched bases: 3. The CDR3 is 15 residues long.

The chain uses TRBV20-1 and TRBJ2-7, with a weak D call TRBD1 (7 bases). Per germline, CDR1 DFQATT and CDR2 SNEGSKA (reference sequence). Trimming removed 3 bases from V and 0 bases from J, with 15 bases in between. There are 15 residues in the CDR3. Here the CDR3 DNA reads TGCAGTGCTAGCCCCGGAGGGGGCAGCTCCTACGAGCAGTACTTC. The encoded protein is CSASPGGGSSYEQYF.

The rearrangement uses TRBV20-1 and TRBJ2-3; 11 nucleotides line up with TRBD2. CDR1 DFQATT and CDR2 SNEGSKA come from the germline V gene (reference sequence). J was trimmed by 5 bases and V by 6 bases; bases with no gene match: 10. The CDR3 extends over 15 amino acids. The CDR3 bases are TGCAGTGCCTGGACTAGCGGGTTCTCAAAAGATACGCAGTATTTT. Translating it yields CSAWTSGFSKDTQYF.

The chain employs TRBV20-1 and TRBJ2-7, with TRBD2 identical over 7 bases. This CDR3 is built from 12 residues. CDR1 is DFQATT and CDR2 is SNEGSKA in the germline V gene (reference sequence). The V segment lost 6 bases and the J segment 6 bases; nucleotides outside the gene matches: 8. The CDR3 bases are TGCAGTGCGGGGAGGGTGATAGCCGAGCAGTACTTC. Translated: CSAGRVIAEQYF.

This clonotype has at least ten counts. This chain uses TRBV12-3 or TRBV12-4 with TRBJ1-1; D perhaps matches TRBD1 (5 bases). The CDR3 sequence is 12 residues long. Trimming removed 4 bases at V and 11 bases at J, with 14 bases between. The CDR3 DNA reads TGTGCCAGCAGTTCCCTGGGGGGGAGGGCTTTCTTT. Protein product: CASSSLGGRAFF.

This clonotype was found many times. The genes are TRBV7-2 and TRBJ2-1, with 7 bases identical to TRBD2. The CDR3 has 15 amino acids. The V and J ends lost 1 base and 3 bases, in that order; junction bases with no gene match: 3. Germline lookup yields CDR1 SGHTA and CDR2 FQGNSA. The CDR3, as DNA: TGTGCCAGCAGCTTAGGGTCTAGCGGCTACAATGAGCAGTTCTTC. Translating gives CASSLGSSGYNEQFF.

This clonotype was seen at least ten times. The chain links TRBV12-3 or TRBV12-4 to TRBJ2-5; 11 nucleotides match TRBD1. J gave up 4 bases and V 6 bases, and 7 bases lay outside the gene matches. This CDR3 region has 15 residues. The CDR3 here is CASRSGTGGSETQYF. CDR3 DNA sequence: TGTGCCAGCAGGTCCGGGACAGGGGGTTCAGAGACCCAGTACTTC.

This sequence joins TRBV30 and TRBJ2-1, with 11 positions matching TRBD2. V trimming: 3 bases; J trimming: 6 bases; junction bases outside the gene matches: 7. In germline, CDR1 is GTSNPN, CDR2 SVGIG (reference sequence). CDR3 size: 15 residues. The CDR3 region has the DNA TGTGCCTGGAGGGTACTAGCGGGAGTAGCCAATGAGCAGTTCTTC. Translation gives CAWRVLAGVANEQFF.

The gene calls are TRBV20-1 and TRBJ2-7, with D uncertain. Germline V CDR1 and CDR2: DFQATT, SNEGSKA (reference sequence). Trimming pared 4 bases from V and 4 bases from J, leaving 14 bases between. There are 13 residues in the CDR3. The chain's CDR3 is CSAKSRLDYEQYF. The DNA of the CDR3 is TGCAGTGCTAAATCTCGACTGGATTACGAGCAGTACTTC.

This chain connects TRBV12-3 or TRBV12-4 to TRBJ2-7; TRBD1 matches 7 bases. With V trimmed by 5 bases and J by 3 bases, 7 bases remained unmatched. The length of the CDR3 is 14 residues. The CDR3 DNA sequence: TGTGCCAGCAGTCTGGGGACAGAGCACTACGAGCAGTACTTC. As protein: CASSLGTEHYEQYF.

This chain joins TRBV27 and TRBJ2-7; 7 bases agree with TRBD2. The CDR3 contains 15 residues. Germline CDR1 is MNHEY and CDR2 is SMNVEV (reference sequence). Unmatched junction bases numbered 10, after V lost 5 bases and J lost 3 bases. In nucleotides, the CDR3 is TGTGCCAGCAGTCCCTTGCGCAAGCGGGACTACGAGCAGTACTTC. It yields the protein CASSPLRKRDYEQYF.

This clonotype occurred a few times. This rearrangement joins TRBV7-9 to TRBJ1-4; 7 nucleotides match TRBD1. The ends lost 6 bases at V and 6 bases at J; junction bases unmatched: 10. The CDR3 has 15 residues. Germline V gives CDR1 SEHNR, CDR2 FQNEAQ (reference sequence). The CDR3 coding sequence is TGTGCCAGCAGTCTAGTGCTCAGGGGGGATGAAAAACTGTTTTTT. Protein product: CASSLVLRGDEKLFF.

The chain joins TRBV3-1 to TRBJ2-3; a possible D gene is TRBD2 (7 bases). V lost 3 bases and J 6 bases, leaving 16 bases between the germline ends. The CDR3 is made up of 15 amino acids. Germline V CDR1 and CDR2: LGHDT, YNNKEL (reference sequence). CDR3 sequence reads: CASSQDWGGGDTQYF. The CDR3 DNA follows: TGTGCCAGCAGCCAGGATTGGGGAGGGGGGGATACGCAGTATTTT.

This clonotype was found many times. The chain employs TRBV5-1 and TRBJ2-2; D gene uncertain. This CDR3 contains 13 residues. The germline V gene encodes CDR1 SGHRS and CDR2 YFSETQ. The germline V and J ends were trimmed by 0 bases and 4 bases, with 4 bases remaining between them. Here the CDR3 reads CASSLEPTGELFF. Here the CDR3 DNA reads TGCGCCAGCAGCTTGGAACCCACCGGGGAGCTGTTTTTT.

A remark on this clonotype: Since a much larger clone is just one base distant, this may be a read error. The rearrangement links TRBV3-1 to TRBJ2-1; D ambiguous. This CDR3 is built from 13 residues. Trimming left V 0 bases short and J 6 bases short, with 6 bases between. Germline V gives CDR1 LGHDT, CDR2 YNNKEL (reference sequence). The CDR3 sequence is CASSQDRSNEQFF. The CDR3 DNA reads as TGTGCCAGCAGCCAAGATCGGAGCAATGAGCAGTTCTTC.

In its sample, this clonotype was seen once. CDR3 sequence reads: CAWGQSGNTIYF. The CDR3 coding sequence is TGTGCCTGGGGGCAGTCTGGAAACACCATATATTTT. The chain uses TRBV30 and TRBJ1-3; the D is unclear. The CDR3 has 12 amino acids. Germline V gives CDR1 GTSNPN, CDR2 SVGIG (reference sequence). V gave up 5 bases and J gave up 1 base, with 6 bases separating them.